This passage covers 26 T cell receptor beta chains from one sample sequenced in a study of CD8+ T cells in alopecia areata. Following extraction, RNA underwent reverse transcription to cDNA, which served as the sequencing template. Here immunoSEQ multiplex PCR was the method, and the copy in TCRdb shows in-frame clones only, minus some. The data contain 200,000 to 250,000 clones, about 58% of them singletons. Treatment noted: oral pan-JAK inhibitor, 5-10 mg twice daily. The material was CD4+ T cells sorted from blood, obtained at week 4, from a patient treated with tofacitinib. Receptors originate from a human donor with alopecia areata.

This rearrangement joins TRBV10-3 to TRBJ2-5; 7 nucleotides match TRBD1. Germline-derived CDR1 and CDR2 are ENHRY and SYGVKD. V shed 7 bases and J 5 bases; nucleotides not matched to a gene: 7. The CDR3 has 13 residues. For the CDR3, the DNA is TGTGCCATCAAAGGGACAGCCGTGGAGACCCAGTACTTC. Its protein product is CAIKGTAVETQYF.

In this sample, this clone turned up a few times. The chain carries TRBV10-3 and TRBJ1-2, with 9 bases identical to TRBD1. Germline loops: CDR1 ENHRY, CDR2 SYGVKD. CDR3 length: 16 amino acids. After removal of 7 bases from V and 5 bases from J, the junction contained 14 bases not matched to a gene. CDR3 in DNA: TGTGCCATCACCCACGGACAGGGGCCAGAGGGGTATGGCTACACCTTC. Protein product: CAITHGQGPEGYGYTF.

This chain joins TRBV7-2 and TRBJ2-5; the D is unclear. Deletions cut 4 bases from V and 7 bases from J, with 7 bases between. There are 11 residues in the CDR3. CDR1 and CDR2 (germline): SGHTA, FQGNSA. CDR3 nucleotides: TGTGCCAGCAGCTCCCAGGTGACCCAGTACTTC. It encodes CASSSQVTQYF. Looking up the rest from reference TRBV7-2 and TRBJ2-5 gives the full variable domain: GAGVSQSPSNKVTEKGKDVELRCDPISGHTALYWYRQSLGQGLEFLIYFQGNSAPDKSGLPSDRFSAERTGGSVSTLTIQRTQQEDSAVYLCASSSQVTQYFGPGTRLLVL.

This sequence joins TRBV7-2 and TRBJ2-1, with no clear D. Trimming shortened V by 3 bases and J by 5 bases, and 14 bases separated the two germline ends. The CDR3 is 15 amino acids. Germline loops: CDR1 SGHTA, CDR2 FQGNSA. The CDR3 sequence: CASSLARKIDNEQFF. The CDR3 coding sequence is TGTGCCAGCAGCTTGGCTAGGAAAATTGACAATGAGCAGTTCTTC.

This chain links TRBV18 with TRBJ1-1, with TRBD1 matching 9 bases. This CDR3 region has 14 residues. With 2 bases clipped from V and 4 bases from J, the junction kept 2 bases outside the gene matches. Germline assignment: CDR1 KGHSH and CDR2 LQKENI. Written as DNA, the CDR3 is TGTGCCAGCTCACCAGAGACAGGGGGCACTGAAGCTTTCTTT. Translation: CASSPETGGTEAFF. Complete variable domain (other parts from reference TRBV18 and TRBJ1-1): NAGVMQNPRHLVRRRGQEARLRCSPMKGHSHVYWYRQLPEEGLKFMVYLQKENIIDESGMPKERFSAEFPKEGPSILRIQQVVRGDSAAYFCASSPETGGTEAFFGQGTRLTVV.

This sequence joins TRBV30 and TRBJ1-5; 7 bases line up with TRBD1. CDR3 length equals 13 residues. Per the germline V gene, CDR1 is GTSNPN and CDR2 is SVGIG (reference sequence). V shed 1 base and J 7 bases; nucleotides not matched to a gene: 4. The CDR3 DNA sequence: TGTGCCTGGAGTGGACAGGGTCTCCAGCCCCAGCATTTT. It translates to CAWSGQGLQPQHF.

The chain carries TRBV29-1 and TRBJ2-2; TRBD1 aligns across 10 bases. V lost 6 bases and J lost 5; bases outside the gene matches: 6. Germline V gives CDR1 SQVTM, CDR2 ANQGSEA. The CDR3 length is 14 residues. As DNA, the CDR3 is TGCAGCGTAACGGGACAGGGGAGGACCGGGGAGCTGTTTTTT. It specifies CSVTGQGRTGELFF.

This clone occurred a few times. This chain uses TRBV6-5 with TRBJ1-2; D is uncertain. The V gene's germline CDR1 is MNHEY and CDR2 SVGAGI. V lost 4 bases and J lost 7, with 10 bases in between. This CDR3 has 12 residues. The CDR3 DNA sequence: TGTGCCAGCAGTTCCCGGTACGGTGGCTACACCTTC. It encodes CASSSRYGGYTF.

The gene calls are TRBV10-2 and TRBJ1-6; 7 bases match TRBD1. Germline V gene lookup returns CDR1 WSHSY and CDR2 SAAADI. The ends lost 6 bases at V and 7 bases at J; junction bases unmatched: 9. CDR3 size: 15 residues. The CDR3 DNA sequence: TGCGCCAGCAGCCAGGGGGGGCGTGCAAATTCACCCCTCCACTTT. Translating gives CASSQGGRANSPLHF.

The chain uses TRBV15 and TRBJ1-1; maybe TRBD1 (5 bases). The CDR3 sequence is 16 residues long. With 4 bases removed from V and 5 bases from J, the gap between germline ends came to 20 bases. Germline CDR1 LNHNV, CDR2 YYDKDF (reference sequence). The chain's CDR3 is CATSTGGVRGETEAFF. CDR3 DNA sequence: TGTGCCACCAGCACAGGCGGGGTCAGAGGGGAAACTGAAGCTTTCTTT.

The V and J genes are TRBV27 and TRBJ1-1; no reliable D call. The CDR3 is 14 residues long. CDR1 and CDR2 from the germline V gene are MNHEY and SMNVEV (reference sequence). Trimming stripped 2 bases from V and 4 bases from J, with 11 bases between. The CDR3 sequence is CASSLGGLGTEAFF. In DNA, the CDR3 is TGTGCCAGCAGTTTAGGAGGGCTGGGCACTGAAGCTTTCTTT.

This clone was counted only a few times. The V call is TRBV14, the J call TRBJ1-1, with a weak D call TRBD1 (6 bases). CDR1 and CDR2 (germline): SGHDN, FVKESK. The CDR3 sequence is 16 residues long. V was cut by 3 bases and J by 5 bases, with 19 bases left in between. This CDR3 is CASSHQGPTGLTEAFF. Written as DNA, the CDR3 is TGTGCCAGCAGCCACCAAGGGCCCACAGGGTTAACTGAAGCTTTCTTT.

The chain couples TRBV6-6 to TRBJ1-2; D not resolved. The V end was cut by 7 bases, the J end by 6 bases, with 15 bases between. Per germline, CDR1 MNHNY and CDR2 SVGAGI (reference sequence). This CDR3 is built from 13 residues. The CDR3: CASTQRGFNGYTF. The CDR3 nucleotides are TGTGCCAGCACCCAACGTGGTTTTAATGGCTACACCTTC.

This clone was recorded many times. The DNA of the CDR3 is TGCGCCAGCAGTTATGACACCCAGGGCACAGATACGCAGTATTTT. This codes for CASSYDTQGTDTQYF. J is TRBJ2-3 and V is TRBV4-3; no clear D gene. CDR3 length: 15 residues. V dropped 6 bases and J dropped 1 base, with 14 bases sitting between them. The germline gives CDR1 LGHNA, CDR2 YSLEER.

This chain links TRBV29-1 with TRBJ2-3; D gene unclear. Germline loops: CDR1 SQVTM, CDR2 ANQGSEA. Trimming removed 4 bases from V and 5 bases from J, with 13 bases in between. This CDR3 region has 13 residues. The CDR3 spells CSVGQTTLDTQYF. In DNA form, the CDR3 reads TGCAGCGTTGGTCAGACGACCTTAGATACGCAGTATTTT.

The chain couples TRBV2 to TRBJ2-3, with D possibly being TRBD1 (5 bases). There are 12 residues in the CDR3. From germline, CDR1 is SNHLY and CDR2 FYNNEI. The V gene lost 3 bases and the J gene lost 6 bases, with 7 bases spanning the gap. For the CDR3, the DNA is TGTGCCAGCAGTGATACAGGTGATACGCAGTATTTT. This encodes CASSDTGDTQYF. Variable domain in full (rest from reference TRBV2 and TRBJ2-3): EPEVTQTPSHQVTQMGQEVILRCVPISNHLYFYWYRQILGQKVEFLVSFYNNEISEKSEIFDDQFSVERPDGSNFTLKIRSTKLEDSAMYFCASSDTGDTQYFGPGTRLTVL.

The V gene is TRBV30, the J gene TRBJ1-2; D not certain. The length of the CDR3 is 13 residues. V was clipped by 3 bases and J by 4 bases, with 12 bases between them. From germline, CDR1 is GTSNPN and CDR2 SVGIG (reference sequence). The CDR3 protein is CAWSTEPSYGYTF. The CDR3 coding sequence is TGTGCCTGGAGCACCGAACCTTCCTATGGCTACACCTTC.

CDR3 nucleotides: TGTGCCTGGAGTGTATCTCTCGACTATGGCTACACCTTC. Residues: CAWSVSLDYGYTF. J is TRBJ1-2 and V is TRBV30; D not certain. Trimming shortened V by 0 bases and J by 3 bases, and 8 bases separated the two germline ends. The germline V gene has CDR1 GTSNPN and CDR2 SVGIG (reference sequence). The CDR3 runs 13 residues. The full variable domain, in which reference TRBV30 and TRBJ1-2 provide the parts outside the CDR3, is SQTIHQWPATLVQPVGSPLSLECTVEGTSNPNLYWYRQAAGRGLQLLFYSVGIGQISSEVPQNLSASRPQDRQFILSSKKLLLSDSGFYLCAWSVSLDYGYTFGSGTRLTVV.

The rearrangement links TRBV29-1 to TRBJ2-1, with 7 bases fitting TRBD1. Looked up from germline, CDR1 is SQVTM and CDR2 is ANQGSEA. After removal of 6 bases from V and 6 bases from J, the junction contained 8 bases not matched to a gene. The CDR3 has 13 residues. The DNA for the CDR3 is TGCAGCGTCTTAAAGGGACAGACCAATGAGCAGTTCTTC. As protein: CSVLKGQTNEQFF.

V and J are TRBV5-6 and TRBJ2-7, with D unresolved. Trimming stripped 5 bases from V and 2 bases from J, with 14 bases between. CDR1 and CDR2 from the germline V gene are SGHDT and YYEEEE. This CDR3 contains 14 residues. The CDR3 reads CASSSRGSPYEQYF. The CDR3 nucleotides are TGTGCCAGCAGTTCACGAGGATCGCCCTACGAGCAGTACTTC. Drawing the rest from reference TRBV5-6 and TRBJ2-7, the complete variable domain is DAGVTQSPTHLIKTRGQQVTLRCSPKSGHDTVSWYQQALGQGPQFIFQYYEEEERQRGNFPDRFSGHQFPNYSSELNVNALLLGDSALYLCASSSRGSPYEQYFGPGTRLTVT.

This clone has only a few counts. The rearrangement uses TRBV5-1 and TRBJ2-5, with a possible D match to TRBD1 (6 bases). The CDR3 extends over 16 amino acids. V dropped 9 bases and J dropped 2 bases, with 23 bases sitting between them. Germline V gene sequence: CDR1 SGHRS, CDR2 YFSETQ. Here the CDR3 DNA reads TGCGCCATCACAACCCACCGCCGGGACACTCAAGAGACCCAGTACTTC. Its protein product is CAITTHRRDTQETQYF.

The rearrangement links TRBV9 to TRBJ1-5; unclear D gene. V dropped 0 bases and J dropped 4 bases, with 11 bases sitting between them. The CDR3 sequence is 15 residues long. Per germline, CDR1 SGDLS and CDR2 YYNGEE. CDR3 loop: CASSVDSSTNQPQHF. The CDR3 coding sequence is TGTGCCAGCAGCGTAGACAGCTCTACGAATCAGCCCCAGCATTTT.

The chain links TRBV9 to TRBJ1-1; D gene unclear. V lost 0 bases to trimming and J lost 11 bases, with 14 bases between them. The germline V gene encodes CDR1 SGDLS and CDR2 YYNGEE. The CDR3 is 13 residues long. The CDR3 nucleotides read TGTGCCAGCAGCGTAGGCAACGGTCCCCCCGCTTTCTTT. Its translation: CASSVGNGPPAFF.

The rearrangement uses TRBV6-1 and TRBJ1-1; D is uncertain. The CDR3 loop spans 15 amino acids. Trimming stripped 0 bases from V and 8 bases from J, with 16 bases between. From germline, CDR1 is MNHNS and CDR2 SASEGT. The CDR3 protein is CASSEAATGISEAFF. The CDR3 nucleotides read TGTGCCAGCAGTGAAGCGGCAACCGGGATATCCGAAGCTTTCTTT.

V gene TRBV5-1 combines with J gene TRBJ1-2; 8 bases are shared with TRBD1. Germline trimming cut 4 bases from V and 6 bases from J; bases unmatched to any gene: 5. The germline V gene has CDR1 SGHRS and CDR2 YFSETQ. CDR3 length equals 13 residues. The CDR3 coding sequence is TGCGCCAGCAGCCGTACAGGGGGGAATGGCTACACCTTC. This gives the protein CASSRTGGNGYTF.

The chain recombines TRBV5-4 with TRBJ2-2; possibly TRBD1 for D (6 bases). The CDR3 is made up of 13 amino acids. Deletions cut 2 bases from V and 5 bases from J, with 7 bases between. CDR1 and CDR2 (germline): SGHNT, YYREEE (reference sequence). CDR3 protein: CASSLGGTGELFF. The DNA of the CDR3 is TGTGCCAGCAGCTTAGGGGGAACCGGGGAGCTGTTTTTT.